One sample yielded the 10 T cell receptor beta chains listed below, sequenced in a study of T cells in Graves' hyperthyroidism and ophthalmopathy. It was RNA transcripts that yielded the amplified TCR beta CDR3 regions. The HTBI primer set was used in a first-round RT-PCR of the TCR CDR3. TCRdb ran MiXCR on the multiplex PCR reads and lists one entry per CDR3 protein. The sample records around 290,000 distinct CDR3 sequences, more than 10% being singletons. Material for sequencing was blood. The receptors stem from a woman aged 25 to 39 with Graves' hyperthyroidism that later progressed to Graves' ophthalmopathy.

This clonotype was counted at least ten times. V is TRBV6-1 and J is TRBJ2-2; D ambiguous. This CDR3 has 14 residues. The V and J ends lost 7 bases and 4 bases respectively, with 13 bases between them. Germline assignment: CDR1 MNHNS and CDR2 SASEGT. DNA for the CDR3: TGTGCCAGCACCCTACTGGCAGGCACCGGGGAGCTGTTTTTT. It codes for CASTLLAGTGELFF.

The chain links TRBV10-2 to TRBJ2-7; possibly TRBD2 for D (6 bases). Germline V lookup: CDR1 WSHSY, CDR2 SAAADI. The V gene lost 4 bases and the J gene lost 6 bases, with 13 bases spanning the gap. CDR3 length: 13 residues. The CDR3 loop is CASSGGLALEQYF. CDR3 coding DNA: TGCGCCAGCAGTGGGGGACTGGCCCTCGAGCAGTACTTC.

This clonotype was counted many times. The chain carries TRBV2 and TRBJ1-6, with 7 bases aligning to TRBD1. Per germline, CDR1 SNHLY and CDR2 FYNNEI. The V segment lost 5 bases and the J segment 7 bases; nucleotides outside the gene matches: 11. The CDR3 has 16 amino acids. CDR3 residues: CASSQVVQGKNSPLHF. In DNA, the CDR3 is TGTGCCAGCAGTCAAGTCGTACAGGGGAAGAATTCACCCCTCCACTTT.

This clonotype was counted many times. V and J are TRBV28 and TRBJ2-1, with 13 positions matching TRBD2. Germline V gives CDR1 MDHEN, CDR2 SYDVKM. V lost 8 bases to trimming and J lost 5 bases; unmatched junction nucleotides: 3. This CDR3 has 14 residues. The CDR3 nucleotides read TGTGCCAGCCACGGGACTAGCGGGAACAATGAGCAGTTCTTC. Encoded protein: CASHGTSGNNEQFF.

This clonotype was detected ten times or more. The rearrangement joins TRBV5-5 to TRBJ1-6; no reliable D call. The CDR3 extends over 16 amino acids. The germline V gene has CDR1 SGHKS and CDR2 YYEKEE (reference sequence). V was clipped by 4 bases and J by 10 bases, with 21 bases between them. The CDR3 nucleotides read TGTGCCAGCAGCATAGGGCCAGGAATAGGCGGCTCACCCCTCCACTTT. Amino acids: CASSIGPGIGGSPLHF.

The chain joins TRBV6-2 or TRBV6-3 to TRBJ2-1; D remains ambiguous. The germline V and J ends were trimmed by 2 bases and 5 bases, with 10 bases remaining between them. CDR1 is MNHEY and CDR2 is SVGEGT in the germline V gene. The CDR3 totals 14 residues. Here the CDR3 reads CASSYGTANNEQFF. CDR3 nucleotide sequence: TGTGCCAGCAGTTACGGCACAGCTAACAATGAGCAGTTCTTC.

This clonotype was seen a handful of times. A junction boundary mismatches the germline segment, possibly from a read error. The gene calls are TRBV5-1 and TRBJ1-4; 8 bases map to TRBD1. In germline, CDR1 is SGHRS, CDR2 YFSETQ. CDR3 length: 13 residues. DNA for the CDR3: TGTGCCAGCAGTGTCCAGGGGGCGGAAAAACTGTTTTTT. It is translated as CASSVQGAEKLFF.

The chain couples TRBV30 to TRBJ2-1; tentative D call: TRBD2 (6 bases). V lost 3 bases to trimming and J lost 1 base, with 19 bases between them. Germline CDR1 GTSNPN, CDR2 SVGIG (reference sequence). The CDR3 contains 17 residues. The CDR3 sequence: CAWSSLVREGSYNEQFF. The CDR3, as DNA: TGTGCCTGGAGCAGTCTTGTGCGGGAAGGATCCTACAATGAGCAGTTCTTC.

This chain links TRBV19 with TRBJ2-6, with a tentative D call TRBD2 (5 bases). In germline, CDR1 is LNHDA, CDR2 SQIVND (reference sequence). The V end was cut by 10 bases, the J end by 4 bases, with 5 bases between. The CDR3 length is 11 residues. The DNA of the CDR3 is TGTGCCACGGGGGGGGCCAACGTCCTGACTTTC. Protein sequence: CATGGANVLTF. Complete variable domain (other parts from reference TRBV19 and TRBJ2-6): DGGITQSPKYLFRKEGQNVTLSCEQNLNHDAMYWYRQDPGQGLRLIYYSQIVNDFQKGDIAEGYSVSREKKESFPLTVTSAQKNPTAFYLCATGGANVLTFGAGSRLTVL.

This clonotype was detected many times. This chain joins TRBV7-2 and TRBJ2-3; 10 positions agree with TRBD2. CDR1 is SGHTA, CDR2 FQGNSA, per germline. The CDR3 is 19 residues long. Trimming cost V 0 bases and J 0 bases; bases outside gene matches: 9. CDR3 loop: CASSLALGLAAPSTDTQYF. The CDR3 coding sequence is TGTGCCAGCAGCTTAGCCTTAGGACTAGCGGCCCCTAGCACAGATACGCAGTATTTT.